This T cell receptor (beta chain) was captured in a study of blood T cell repertoires in COVID-19. Study-level background: Whether acute or convalescent, the COVID-19 samples came from the United States, Italy and Spain. The analysed material was cDNA or gDNA that came from T cells, B-cell-depleted T cells, or PBMCs.

CDR1 and CDR2 (germline): MGHRA, YSYEKL. The CDR3 covers 13 residues. Trimming took 4 bases from V and 4 from J, leaving 8 bases between them. Sequenced by immunoSEQ multiplex PCR; TCRdb stores in-frame clones only, minus some. The profile covers fewer than 400,000 clones, with more than 75% appearing a single time and about 2.9% taken by the ten largest. The J gene is TRBJ1-3, the V gene TRBV4-1; no clear D. The origin of this receptor is a human donor in a cohort sampled during active COVID-19. Material: peripheral blood. CDR3 protein: CASSLESGNTIYF. CDR3 DNA: TGCGCCAGCAGCCTGGAGTCCGGAAACACCATATATTTT.